Following are 8 T cell receptor beta chains from one sample sequenced in a study of shared clonotypes between healthy human individuals. The protocol was immunoSEQ multiplex PCR, while the TCRdb copy is restricted to in-frame clones and leaves out a portion. There are approximately 1,000,000 clones in the sample; approximately 80% occur only once, and approximately 0.5% lies in the top ten. Material for sequencing was memory CD4+ T cells from PBMCs. Stated subset: CD45RA-negative fraction. The receptor source for this set is a man aged 18 to 30 in good health. Some clones in this sample may be carry-over from other donors' samples.

This sequence joins TRBV2 and TRBJ1-5; D is ambiguous. Germline V lookup: CDR1 SNHLY, CDR2 FYNNEI. The CDR3 runs to 17 residues. Trimming took off 6 bases at V and 0 bases at J, with 18 bases between the two ends. CDR3: CASRRDGDLYSNQPQHF. The CDR3 DNA reads as TGTGCCAGCAGAAGGGATGGCGACCTATATAGCAATCAGCCCCAGCATTTT.

The J gene is TRBJ1-2, the V gene TRBV5-1; no clear D gene. Trimming removed 4 bases at V and 4 bases at J, with 20 bases between. The germline V gene encodes CDR1 SGHRS and CDR2 YFSETQ. This CDR3 has 16 residues. DNA of the CDR3: TGCGCCAGCAGCCCCAGGTCCCAGGCCTACTTCTATGGCTACACCTTC. This translates into CASSPRSQAYFYGYTF.

The chain is built from TRBV5-4 and TRBJ2-1; perhaps TRBD2 as D (6 bases). V lost 4 bases and J lost 12, with 11 bases in between. The CDR3 extends over 11 amino acids. CDR1 SGHNT and CDR2 YYREEE come from the germline V gene (reference sequence). The CDR3 loop is CASSGGSGQFF. In nucleotides, the CDR3 is TGTGCCAGCAGCGGAGGGTCTGGGCAGTTCTTC.

The chain has TRBV4-2 and TRBJ2-2; possibly TRBD2 for D (6 bases). The germline V gene encodes CDR1 LGHNA and CDR2 YNFKEQ. The CDR3 is 15 residues long. The V end lost 4 bases, the J end lost 3 bases, and 12 bases lay between the germline ends. Here the CDR3 DNA reads TGTGCCAGCAGCCCGACTAGTACCCACACCGGGGAGCTGTTTTTT. Translating gives CASSPTSTHTGELFF.

A few counts support this clone. J is TRBJ1-5 and V is TRBV27; 7 nucleotides match TRBD1. Germline values: CDR1 MNHEY, CDR2 SMNVEV (reference sequence). V dropped 5 bases and J dropped 0; count of bases not matched to a gene: 4. The CDR3 has 15 residues. Written as DNA, the CDR3 is TGTGCCAGCAGTCGACAGGGAGTTAGCAATCAGCCCCAGCATTTT. As protein: CASSRQGVSNQPQHF.

The chain has TRBV7-2 and TRBJ1-5, with unresolved D. The ends were cut back, 1 base at V and 5 bases at J, with 9 bases in the middle. The CDR3 sequence is 14 residues long. CDR1 SGHTA and CDR2 FQGNSA come from the germline V gene. The CDR3 sequence is CASSLGPAYQPQHF. Here the CDR3 DNA reads TGTGCCAGCAGCTTAGGGCCGGCCTATCAGCCCCAGCATTTT.

About this clone: In the same sample, other DNA sequences code for this CDR3. This chain uses TRBV18 with TRBJ2-6, with D maybe TRBD1 (6 bases). The CDR3 contains 15 residues. Germline lookup yields CDR1 KGHSH and CDR2 LQKENI. V was shortened by 6 bases and J by 0 bases, with 9 bases between the two germline ends. Here the CDR3 DNA reads TGTGCCAGCTCGCCGACAGGCTCTGGGGCCAACGTCCTGACTTTC. Translated: CASSPTGSGANVLTF.

A single count supports this clone. The chain recombines TRBV2 with TRBJ2-3; no definite D call. Germline lookup yields CDR1 SNHLY and CDR2 FYNNEI. Trimming took 8 bases from V and 2 from J, leaving 14 bases between them. CDR3 length: 14 residues. This CDR3 is CASGFLTTTDTQYF. The CDR3 DNA is TGTGCCAGCGGGTTTTTAACTACCACAGATACGCAGTATTTT.